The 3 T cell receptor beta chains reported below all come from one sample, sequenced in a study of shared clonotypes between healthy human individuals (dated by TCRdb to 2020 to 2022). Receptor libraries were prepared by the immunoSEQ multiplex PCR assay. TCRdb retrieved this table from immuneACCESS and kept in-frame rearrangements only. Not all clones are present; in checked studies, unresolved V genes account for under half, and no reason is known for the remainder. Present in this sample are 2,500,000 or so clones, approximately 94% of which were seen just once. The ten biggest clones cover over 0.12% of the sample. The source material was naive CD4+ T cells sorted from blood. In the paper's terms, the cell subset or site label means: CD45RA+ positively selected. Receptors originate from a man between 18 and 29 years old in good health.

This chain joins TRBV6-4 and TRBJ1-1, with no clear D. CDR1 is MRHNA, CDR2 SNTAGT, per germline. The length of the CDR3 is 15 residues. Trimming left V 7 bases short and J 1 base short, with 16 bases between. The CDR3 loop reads CASTYGRARNTEAFF. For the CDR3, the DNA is TGTGCCAGCACTTACGGGAGGGCAAGGAACACTGAAGCTTTCTTT.

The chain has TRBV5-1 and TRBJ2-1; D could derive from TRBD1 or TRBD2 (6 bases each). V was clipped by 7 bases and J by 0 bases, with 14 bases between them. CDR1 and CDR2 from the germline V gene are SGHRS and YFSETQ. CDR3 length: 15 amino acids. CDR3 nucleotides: TGCGCCAGCTCGATAGGGGGGAGCTCCTACAATGAGCAGTTCTTC. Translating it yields CASSIGGSSYNEQFF.

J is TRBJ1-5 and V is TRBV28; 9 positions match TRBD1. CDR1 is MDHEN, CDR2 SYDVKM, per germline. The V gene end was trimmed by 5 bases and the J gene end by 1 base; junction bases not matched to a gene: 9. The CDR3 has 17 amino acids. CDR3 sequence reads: CASSPLQGAVSNQPQHF. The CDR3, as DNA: TGTGCCAGCAGTCCGCTACAGGGGGCAGTGAGCAATCAGCCCCAGCATTTT.